This T cell receptor (beta chain) was documented in a study of technical replicates of blood from a few donors. The germline CDR1 and CDR2 sequences are MNHNS and SASEGT. With V trimmed by 3 bases and J by 7 bases, 8 bases remained unmatched. The CDR3 runs 15 residues. Sequenced by immunoSEQ multiplex PCR; TCRdb stores in-frame clones only, minus some. The repertoire has almost 90,000 clones, approximately 96% of them found once; the top ten carry about 0.25%. V gene TRBV6-1 combines with J gene TRBJ1-2; 10 bases fit TRBD1. The TCR originated in a human donor in good health. The sequencing input was T cells isolated from PBMCs. CDR3 sequence (DNA): TGTGCCAGCAGTGACAGACAGGGGGCGCGGAGTGGCTACACCTTC. Translated: CASSDRQGARSGYTF.